This T cell receptor (beta chain) stems from a study of glioma-infiltrating T cells after dendritic cell vaccination (TCRdb year 2016). For the wider study: Of the approximately 15 glioblastoma patients in the cohort, all drawn from Phase I and II dendritic cell vaccination trials, 9 were newly diagnosed and 6 had recurrent disease. Between the early 2000s and the early 2010s, patients were given autologous tumor lysate-pulsed dendritic cell vaccination. The vaccine consisted of monocyte-derived dendritic cells cultured less than 9 days with IL-4 and GM-CSF, then pulsed overnight with autologous tumor lysate. Patients received three intradermal dendritic cell vaccine injections at biweekly intervals in the arm below the axilla. In glioblastoma patients vaccinated with dendritic cells, deep sequencing of TCR beta CDR3 regions served to measure the amount of tumor-infiltrating lymphocytes and to compare repertoires between tumor and blood. Survival after dendritic cell vaccination was correlated with TCR sequencing metrics such as TIL content and the overlap between tumor and blood repertoires. Results and caveats for the whole study, not just this receptor: The cohort was small and heterogeneous, few patients had complete blood and tumor sets, and even fewer had initial-recurrent tumor pairs. The three-group TCR overlap response model was characterized as speculative, and prospective validation of the model was stated to be required. No direct relationship between TCR clonality and survival was found, suggesting that a diverse polyclonal response may matter. After dendritic cell vaccination, a higher estimated pretreatment TIL content predicted longer time to progression and overall survival.

What this sample's time point label stands for: after dendritic cell vaccination, including at tumor progression/relapse. Patients were selected for having adequate residual fresh-frozen tumor tissue and more than two years of available survival data. Although molecular status otherwise differed among the glioblastoma patients, no patient had an isocitrate dehydrogenase mutation. PBMC were collected before vaccination, two weeks after the third vaccination, and at tumor progression when it occurred. Genomic DNA was extracted with the Qiagen DNeasy Blood extraction Kit. Using the immunoSEQ assay, TCRB CDR3 regions were amplified from 2 to 2.5 micrograms of genomic DNA, or from all available DNA when less than that was on hand. For multiplex PCR, 60 forward primers for TCR V beta segments and 13 reverse primers for J beta segments were used. To estimate reads per starting template, synthetic control templates were spiked into each sample at limiting dilution. Sequencing produced 87 bp reads on the Illumina HiSeq System. Per the authors' processing: PCR and sequencing errors were removed by a nearest neighbor algorithm that merged closely related sequences. TCR overlap was defined as the percentage of unique tumor TCR beta sequences that were also present in the same patient's peripheral blood. Drawn from immuneACCESS, this table holds only the in-frame rearrangements with V and J called that TCRdb kept. Clones are partly lost; checked studies trace under half to an unresolved V gene and leave the rest unexplained. That table is the source of V, J and clone size, and D and trimming were worked out from the DNA. For this sample there are about 65,000 clones; around nine tenths appear just once. The ten largest clonotypes hold approximately 10% of the sample.

As for this clone: Its antigen specificity is not known. Per-nucleotide qualities are absent, and no much larger clonotype sits a single base away.

As encoded in the germline V gene (reference sequence), CDR1 is GTSNPN while CDR2 is SVGIG. The CDR3 starts with the cysteine, ends with the phenylalanine, and has 17 residues. The sequence is cut down to CDR3 DNA, 51 bases in frame from base 1. Cut back by 0 bases and 0 bases, the V and J ends lie 12 bases apart. The chain is made from TRBV30 and TRBJ1-6; no confident D gene assignment can be made. This TCR came from a human donor with glioblastoma. The material sequenced was blood, taken after dendritic cell vaccination. The DNA sequence is given as TGTGCCTGGAGTGTACCCCATTTGAGCTCCTATAATTCACCCCTCCACTTT. Its translation reads: CAWSVPHLSSYNSPLHF.